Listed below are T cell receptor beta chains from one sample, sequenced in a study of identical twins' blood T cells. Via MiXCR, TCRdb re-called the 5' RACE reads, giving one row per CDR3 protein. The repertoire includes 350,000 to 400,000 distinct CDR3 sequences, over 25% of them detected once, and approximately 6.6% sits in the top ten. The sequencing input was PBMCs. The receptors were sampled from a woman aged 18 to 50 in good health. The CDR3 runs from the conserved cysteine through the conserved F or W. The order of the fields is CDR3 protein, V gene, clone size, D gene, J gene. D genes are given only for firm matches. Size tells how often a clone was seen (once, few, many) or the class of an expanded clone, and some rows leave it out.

CDR3 protein: CAISENGVTEAFF
V gene: TRBV10-3
clone size: few
D gene: -
J gene: TRBJ1-1

CDR3 protein: CSAQHPNTEAFF
V gene: TRBV20-1
clone size: few
D gene: -
J gene: TRBJ1-1

CDR3 protein: CSAERQTGGTGELFF
V gene: TRBV20-1
clone size: few
D gene: TRBD1
J gene: TRBJ2-2

CDR3 protein: CASRRQQGQPQHF
V gene: TRBV6-6
clone size: -
D gene: TRBD1
J gene: TRBJ1-5

CDR3 protein: CATPGPLLGYTF
V gene: TRBV10-3
clone size: -
D gene: -
J gene: TRBJ1-2

CDR3 protein: CASSQDGRNQPQHF
V gene: TRBV4-1
clone size: -
D gene: -
J gene: TRBJ1-5

CDR3 protein: CASSAGSGSKQPQHF
V gene: TRBV5-1
clone size: -
D gene: -
J gene: TRBJ1-5

CDR3 protein: CASSNSGGKANTQYF
V gene: TRBV11-2
clone size: -
D gene: TRBD2
J gene: TRBJ2-3

CDR3 protein: CASSFDVIGQPQHF
V gene: TRBV7-9
clone size: few
D gene: -
J gene: TRBJ1-5

CDR3 protein: CASSKAGELFF
V gene: TRBV6-5
clone size: -
D gene: -
J gene: TRBJ2-2

CDR3 protein: CASSYDRRNYGYTF
V gene: TRBV6-2/TRBV6-3
clone size: -
D gene: -
J gene: TRBJ1-2

CDR3 protein: CSVGRDDTGELFF
V gene: TRBV20-1
clone size: few
D gene: -
J gene: TRBJ2-2

CDR3 protein: CASSRTLGTNTGELFF
V gene: TRBV11-2
clone size: -
D gene: -
J gene: TRBJ2-2

CDR3 protein: CATNRFNTGVDTEAFF
V gene: TRBV6-5
clone size: few
D gene: -
J gene: TRBJ1-1

CDR3 protein: CASSATTNQPQHF
V gene: TRBV19
clone size: -
D gene: -
J gene: TRBJ1-5

CDR3 protein: CASSLEVRGRNTGELFF
V gene: TRBV5-1
clone size: -
D gene: -
J gene: TRBJ2-2

CDR3 protein: CSGEAGGANEQFF
V gene: TRBV29-1
clone size: -
D gene: -
J gene: TRBJ2-1

CDR3 protein: CASSPRTLQETQYF
V gene: TRBV7-9
clone size: -
D gene: -
J gene: TRBJ2-5

CDR3 protein: CASRTTSGVPYEQYF
V gene: TRBV5-1
clone size: -
D gene: TRBD2
J gene: TRBJ2-7

CDR3 protein: CASSLHLLGTGELFF
V gene: TRBV27
clone size: few
D gene: -
J gene: TRBJ2-2

CDR3 protein: CASNYRVTDTQYF
V gene: TRBV7-2
clone size: once
D gene: -
J gene: TRBJ2-3

CDR3 protein: CASSPQNNRNTGELFF
V gene: TRBV18
clone size: few
D gene: -
J gene: TRBJ2-2

CDR3 protein: CASSSGGGGTEAFF
V gene: TRBV28
clone size: many
D gene: -
J gene: TRBJ1-1

CDR3 protein: CAGSLVGSPSTEAFF
V gene: TRBV5-1
clone size: -
D gene: -
J gene: TRBJ1-1

CDR3 protein: CASRLQGAGNYGYTF
V gene: TRBV7-2
clone size: -
D gene: TRBD1
J gene: TRBJ1-2

CDR3 protein: CASSGSGIIGELFF
V gene: TRBV9
clone size: many
D gene: -
J gene: TRBJ2-2

CDR3 protein: CSARTFFSNEQFF
V gene: TRBV20-1
clone size: -
D gene: -
J gene: TRBJ2-1

CDR3 protein: CASSTGKSSYNEQLF
V gene: TRBV9
clone size: -
D gene: -
J gene: TRBJ2-1

CDR3 protein: CASTETGAYEQHF
V gene: TRBV25-1
clone size: -
D gene: -
J gene: TRBJ2-7

CDR3 protein: CSARTANYGYTF
V gene: TRBV20-1
clone size: many
D gene: -
J gene: TRBJ1-2

CDR3 protein: CASSLRTGGNTEAFF
V gene: TRBV5-1
clone size: many
D gene: TRBD1
J gene: TRBJ1-1

CDR3 protein: CASTLAGTDTQYF
V gene: TRBV5-1
clone size: many
D gene: TRBD2
J gene: TRBJ2-3

CDR3 protein: CASSLRISRLNTEAFF
V gene: TRBV27
clone size: few
D gene: -
J gene: TRBJ1-1

CDR3 protein: CASSLAGSGSEQFF
V gene: TRBV5-4
clone size: few
D gene: -
J gene: TRBJ2-1

CDR3 protein: CASSATRAQPQHF
V gene: TRBV6-5
clone size: few
D gene: -
J gene: TRBJ1-5

CDR3 protein: CASSQFGGTGNAIYF
V gene: TRBV3-1
clone size: -
D gene: -
J gene: TRBJ1-3

CDR3 protein: CSVEKTGGTEAFF
V gene: TRBV29-1
clone size: -
D gene: -
J gene: TRBJ1-1

CDR3 protein: CASSLGENIGELFF
V gene: TRBV7-6
clone size: -
D gene: -
J gene: TRBJ2-2

CDR3 protein: CASSPRTQSNEQYF
V gene: TRBV18
clone size: many
D gene: -
J gene: TRBJ2-7

CDR3 protein: CASSVGGTEAFF
V gene: TRBV9
clone size: many
D gene: -
J gene: TRBJ1-1

CDR3 protein: CASSPSSSGATEAFF
V gene: TRBV18
clone size: few
D gene: -
J gene: TRBJ1-1

CDR3 protein: CASSLDKSNYGYTF
V gene: TRBV11-2
clone size: -
D gene: -
J gene: TRBJ1-2

CDR3 protein: CSALPGPSTDTQYF
V gene: TRBV29-1
clone size: many
D gene: -
J gene: TRBJ2-3

CDR3 protein: CATSREKGGTEAFF
V gene: TRBV15
clone size: few
D gene: -
J gene: TRBJ1-1

CDR3 protein: CASSDSGGGSNEQFF
V gene: TRBV6-4
clone size: many
D gene: TRBD2
J gene: TRBJ2-1

CDR3 protein: CASSPGQNQETQYF
V gene: TRBV7-6
clone size: -
D gene: -
J gene: TRBJ2-5

CDR3 protein: CASSESAGHQPQHF
V gene: TRBV10-2
clone size: few
D gene: -
J gene: TRBJ1-5

CDR3 protein: CASSHRDRELYGYTF
V gene: TRBV9
clone size: once
D gene: TRBD1
J gene: TRBJ1-2

CDR3 protein: CASRDCPAEAFF
V gene: TRBV6-6
clone size: -
D gene: -
J gene: TRBJ1-1

CDR3 protein: CASSRQTRQPQHF
V gene: TRBV6-2/TRBV6-3
clone size: once
D gene: -
J gene: TRBJ1-5

CDR3 protein: CASSPLGDLRAYNEQFF
V gene: TRBV7-9
clone size: -
D gene: -
J gene: TRBJ2-1

CDR3 protein: CASSRVTGGRMNTEAFF
V gene: TRBV19
clone size: few
D gene: TRBD1
J gene: TRBJ1-1

CDR3 protein: CASSPRATNEKLFF
V gene: TRBV18
clone size: -
D gene: -
J gene: TRBJ1-4

CDR3 protein: CSAGRTMDQPQHF
V gene: TRBV20-1
clone size: -
D gene: -
J gene: TRBJ1-5

CDR3 protein: CASSYRDVGEAFF
V gene: TRBV3-1
clone size: -
D gene: -
J gene: TRBJ1-1

CDR3 protein: CSASRTDNSPLHF
V gene: TRBV20-1
clone size: few
D gene: -
J gene: TRBJ1-6

CDR3 protein: CASSLGQTRFIHTQYF
V gene: TRBV13
clone size: -
D gene: -
J gene: TRBJ2-3

CDR3 protein: CASGRGQDTQYF
V gene: TRBV12-5
clone size: few
D gene: -
J gene: TRBJ2-3

CDR3 protein: CASSLMNTGELFF
V gene: TRBV11-2
clone size: few
D gene: -
J gene: TRBJ2-2

CDR3 protein: CSARVRGRGGDTEAFF
V gene: TRBV20-1
clone size: -
D gene: TRBD1
J gene: TRBJ1-1